The clone carrying this T cell receptor (beta chain) showed up just once. The antigen is unknown. Researchers defined stable Graves' hyperthyroidism as no ophthalmopathy progression within 18 months. Exclusion of patients followed from uncontrolled infection, other autoimmune disease, pregnancy or lactation. Diagnoses were established using clinical symptoms, serum thyroxine and TRAb, thyroid ultrasound and orbital computed tomography. CDR1 is SGHDN and CDR2 is FVKESK in the germline V gene. The length of the CDR3 is 15 residues. Trimming removed 5 bases at V and 7 bases at J, with 17 bases between. Researchers amplified the TCR beta CDR3 regions from RNA transcripts. Carried out on the TCR CDR3, a first-round RT-PCR used the HTBI primer set. One entry per CDR3 protein results from TCRdb running MiXCR on the multiplex PCR reads. This table holds about 560,000 distinct CDR3 sequences, over 15% found once.

The sample is drawn from a study of T cells in Graves' hyperthyroidism and ophthalmopathy. Study-level results: Most thyroid clonotypes with frequency above 0.001 were detected in blood.

Material for sequencing was blood. The rearrangement links TRBV14 to TRBJ2-2; D gene ambiguous. This receptor was obtained from a woman under 30 with Graves' hyperthyroidism. CDR3 amino acids: CASSVLSVRVGELFF. The CDR3 DNA sequence: TGTGCCAGCAGCGTCCTAAGCGTTCGAGTCGGGGAGCTGTTTTTT. The full variable domain, its missing parts supplied by reference TRBV14 and TRBJ2-2, is EAGVTQFPSHSVIEKGQTVTLRCDPISGHDNLYWYRRVMGKEIKFLLHFVKESKQDESGMPNNRFLAERTGGTYSTLKVQPAELEDSGVYFCASSVLSVRVGELFFGEGSRLTVL.